A selection of T cell receptor beta chains follows, all from one sample in a study of blood T cell repertoires in COVID-19. TCRdb's table, derived via immunoSEQ multiplex PCR, lists solely in-frame clones and lacks some. The sample consists of 150,000 or so clones, approximately 80% of them appearing once. Source material: peripheral blood. Receptor source: a man in his 70s who had recovered from COVID-19. Each CDR3 is given with its conserved first and last residue. The D gene is left open where the match is weak. Clone size is not always given. Where it is, it says once, few, many or a class for expanded clones.

>-|TRBV1|TRBJ2-1|-
TGCACCAGCAGCCAAGCCACGGCGGGCCTCCTGTCCTACAATGAGCAGTTCTTC
CTSSQATAGLLSYNEQFF
>-|TRBV7-9|TRBJ1-2|-
TGTGCCAGCAGCTTAGGGGGGACATATGGCTACACCTTC
CASSLGGTYGYTF
>few|TRBV6-5|TRBJ2-7|-
TGTGCCAGCAGTCCCCTCGAGCGGGCGTCCTACGAGCAGTACTTC
CASSPLERASYEQYF
>-|TRBV7-9|TRBJ1-5|TRBD1
TGTGCCAGCAGCAAAGAACAGGGGGCAGGGCAGCCCCAGCATTTT
CASSKEQGAGQPQHF
>-|TRBV2|TRBJ2-1|-
TGTGCCAGCGGCGGCTGGTCCTACAATGAGCAGTTCTTC
CASGGWSYNEQFF
>-|TRBV9|TRBJ2-7|TRBD2
TGTGCCAGCAGCGTAGCGGGAGGGTCCCACGAGCAGTACTTC
CASSVAGGSHEQYF
>-|TRBV28|TRBJ2-1|TRBD2
TGTGCCAGCAGTTTATCTAGCGGGACCCGCAATGAGCAGTTCTTC
CASSLSSGTRNEQFF
>-|TRBV11-2|TRBJ2-7|TRBD2
TGTGCCAGCAGCCTTAGCGGGAGGGAGGGCTACGAGCAGTACTTC
CASSLSGREGYEQYF
>-|TRBV30|TRBJ1-6|TRBD1
TGTGCCTGGGGACAGGGCGGTTCACCCCTCCACTTT
CAWGQGGSPLHF
>once|TRBV9|TRBJ2-7|TRBD2
TGTGCCAGCAGCGCTCGGACTAGCGGGAGTAACGAGCAGTACTTC
CASSARTSGSNEQYF
>few|TRBV6-5|TRBJ1-1|-
TGTGCCAGCAGTTACGGAAGGAGTAACACTGAAGCTTTCTTT
CASSYGRSNTEAFF
>-|TRBV24-1|TRBJ2-3|-
TGTGCCACCACCGACGGAGCCTCTAGCACAGATACGCAGTATTTT
CATTDGASSTDTQYF
>-|TRBV5-6|TRBJ2-5|TRBD1
TGTGCCAGCAGCCGGGGCAGGGGGGAGACCCAGTACTTC
CASSRGRGETQYF